This T cell receptor (beta chain) originates from a study of cytomegalovirus exposure and HLA in healthy donors. General study points: Of the V segments, some could not be distinguished, including TRBV6-2 and TRBV6-3, and were excluded. Later on, a genetic analysis was performed. It linked a missense variant in DCLRE1C with V- and J-gene trimming of TCR beta.

V dropped 1 base and J dropped 1 base, with 9 bases sitting between them. CDR3 length equals 14 residues. Germline lookup yields CDR1 SGHRS and CDR2 YFSETQ. This clone appeared a single time. What it binds is unknown. PCR involved 60 Vbeta and 13 Jbeta primers. Original handling: In a later analysis, some 11 million of approximately 86 million unique beta chains occurred in at least two donors. Profiled with immunoSEQ multiplex PCR; TCRdb holds only in-frame clones, not every one. That table furnishes V, J and clone size, whereas the DNA furnished D and trimming. This sample has around 94,000 clones, with roughly three fifths found just once.

This rearrangement joins TRBV5-1 to TRBJ2-7, with a tentative D call TRBD1 (5 bases). Material: PBMCs. This TCR was sampled from a man between 25 and 39 years old in good health and CMV-seronegative. CDR3 bases: TGCGCCAGCAGCTTGAGTGCAGGGTCCTACGAGCAGTACTTC. It specifies CASSLSAGSYEQYF.